The 5 T cell receptor beta chains reported below all come from one sample, sequenced in a study of monozygotic twins with cystic fibrosis. The assay was immunoSEQ multiplex PCR, and TCRdb's table has in-frame clones only and misses some. The sample has 30,000 to 40,000 clones; just over 65% are singletons. Material: blood. These receptors came from a girl under 18 with cystic fibrosis.

V is TRBV5-4 and J is TRBJ2-5, with 14 bases aligning to TRBD2. Germline trimming cut 5 bases from V and 5 bases from J; bases unmatched to any gene: 8. Germline CDR1 and CDR2: SGHNT and YYREEE (reference sequence). This CDR3 is built from 16 residues. CDR3 residues: CASRIGTSGRGETQYF. CDR3 nucleotide sequence: TGTGCCAGCAGGATCGGGACTAGCGGGAGAGGGGAGACCCAGTACTTC.

This clone has a handful of counts. V is TRBV9 and J is TRBJ1-1; the match to TRBD1 covers 9 bases. V gave up 5 bases and J gave up 1 base; unmatched junction bases: 0. CDR3 length: 13 amino acids. CDR1 is SGDLS and CDR2 is YYNGEE in the germline V gene. The CDR3 DNA is TGTGCCAGCAGGGGACAGGGGAACACTGAAGCTTTCTTT. It is translated as CASRGQGNTEAFF.

This chain joins TRBV9 and TRBJ2-7; 7 positions match TRBD1. Germline loops: CDR1 SGDLS, CDR2 YYNGEE. The CDR3 sequence is 13 residues long. J gave up 1 base and V 3 bases, and 1 base lay outside the gene matches. The CDR3 DNA reads TGTGCCAGCAGCGCGGGACAGTCCTACGAGCAGTACTTC. It is translated as CASSAGQSYEQYF.

This clone turned up a few times. The chain links TRBV30 to TRBJ1-1; D is unresolved. CDR3 length: 11 residues. Deletions cut 8 bases from V and 4 bases from J, with 11 bases between. The V gene's germline CDR1 is GTSNPN and CDR2 SVGIG (reference sequence). The CDR3: CAHDMRTEAFF. DNA of the CDR3: TGTGCCCATGATATGCGCACTGAAGCTTTCTTT.

This sequence joins TRBV5-4 and TRBJ2-7, with 9 bases matching TRBD1. This CDR3 is 15 amino acids long. The germline gives CDR1 SGHNT, CDR2 YYREEE (reference sequence). V shed 4 bases and J 2 bases; nucleotides not matched to a gene: 7. The CDR3 nucleotides are TGTGCCAGCAGCCTGGTGGGGACAGGGACCTACGAGCAGTACGTC. Translating it yields CASSLVGTGTYEQYV.